This T cell receptor beta chain is from a study of shared clonotypes between healthy human individuals. Naive CD8 cells were CD45RO-negative, positively selected for CCR7, excluding terminally differentiated effector memory CD45RA+ cells. Execution of the assay was at deep level. Repertoires were generated with immunoSEQ multiplex PCR, while TCRdb's copy carries only in-frame clones and drops some. The table shows over 2 million clones, with about 95% occurring only once. The J segment lost 15 bases and the V segment lost 0 bases, leaving 7 bases of the junction unmatched. The CDR3 totals 13 residues. CDR1 is PRHDT, CDR2 FYEKMQ, per germline (reference sequence).

The clonotype comes from a man between 18 and 29 years old in good health. This chain links TRBV13 with TRBJ2-1; 8 nucleotides align to TRBD2. Sequencing was done on a sample of naive CD8+ T cells sorted from blood. CDR3 in DNA: TGTGCCAGCAGCTTAGGCCCCACGGGACTAGGGTTCTTC. Translation gives CASSLGPTGLGFF.